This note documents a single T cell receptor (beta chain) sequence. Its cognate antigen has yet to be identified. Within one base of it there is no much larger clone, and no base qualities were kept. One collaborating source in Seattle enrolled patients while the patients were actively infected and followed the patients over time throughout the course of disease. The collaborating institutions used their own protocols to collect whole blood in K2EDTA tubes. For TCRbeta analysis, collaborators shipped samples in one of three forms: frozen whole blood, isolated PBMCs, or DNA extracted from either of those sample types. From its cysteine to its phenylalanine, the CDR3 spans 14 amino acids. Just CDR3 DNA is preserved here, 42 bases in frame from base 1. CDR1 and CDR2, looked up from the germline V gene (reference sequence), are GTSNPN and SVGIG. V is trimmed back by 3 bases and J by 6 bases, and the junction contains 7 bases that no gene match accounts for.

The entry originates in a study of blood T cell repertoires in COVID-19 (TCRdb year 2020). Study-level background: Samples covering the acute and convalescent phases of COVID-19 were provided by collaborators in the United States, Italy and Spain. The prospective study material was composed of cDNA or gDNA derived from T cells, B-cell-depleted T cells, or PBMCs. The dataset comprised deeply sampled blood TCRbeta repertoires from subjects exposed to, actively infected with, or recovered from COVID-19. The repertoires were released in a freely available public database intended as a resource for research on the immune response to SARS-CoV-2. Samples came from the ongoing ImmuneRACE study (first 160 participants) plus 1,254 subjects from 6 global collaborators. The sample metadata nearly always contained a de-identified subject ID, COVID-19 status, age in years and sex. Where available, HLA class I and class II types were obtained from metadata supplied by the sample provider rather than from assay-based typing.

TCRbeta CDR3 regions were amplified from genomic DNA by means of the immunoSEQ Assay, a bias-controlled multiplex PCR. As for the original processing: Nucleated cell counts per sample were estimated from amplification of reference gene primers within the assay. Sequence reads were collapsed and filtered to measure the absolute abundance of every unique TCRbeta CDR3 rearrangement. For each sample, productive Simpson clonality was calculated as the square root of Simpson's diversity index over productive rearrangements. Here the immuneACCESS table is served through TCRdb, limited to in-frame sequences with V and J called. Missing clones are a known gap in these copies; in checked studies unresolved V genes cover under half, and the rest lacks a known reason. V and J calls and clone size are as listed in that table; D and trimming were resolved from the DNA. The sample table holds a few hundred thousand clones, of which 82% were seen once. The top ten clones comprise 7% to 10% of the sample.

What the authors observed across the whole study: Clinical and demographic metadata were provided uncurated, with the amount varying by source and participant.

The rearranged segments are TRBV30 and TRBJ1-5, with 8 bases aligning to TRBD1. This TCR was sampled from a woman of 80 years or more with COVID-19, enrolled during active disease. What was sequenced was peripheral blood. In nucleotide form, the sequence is TGTGCCTGGAGAGGACAGGGTGAAGGTCAGCCCCAGCATTTT. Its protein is CAWRGQGEGQPQHF.